This passage covers 24 T cell receptor beta chains from one sample sequenced in a study of human T cells and chemical hapten exposure. Time point: patch test 1, 2 weeks after DPC sensitization. This sample's treatment: therapeutic diphenylcyclopropenone sensitization with weekly scalp DPC. TCRdb reanalysed the RACE reads using MiXCR and keeps one entry per CDR3 protein. The repertoire consists of about 360,000 distinct CDR3 sequences, with 4.8% occurring once and the leading ten covering 2% to 2.5%. The sample in question was whole blood, obtained in connection with sensitization to the hapten diphenylcyclopropenone (DPC). These receptors were collected from a woman in her forties or fifties with alopecia areata. Some clones in this sample may be carry-over from other donors' samples.

Ten or more counts support this clonotype. V is TRBV9 and J is TRBJ1-1; D is uncertain. Trimming took 0 bases from V and 1 from J, leaving 7 bases between them. Germline V lookup: CDR1 SGDLS, CDR2 YYNGEE. The CDR3 spans 14 residues. The DNA for the CDR3 is TGTGCCAGCAGCGTAGGATCCACGAACACTGAAGCTTTCTTT. Translation gives CASSVGSTNTEAFF.

This clonotype was counted only a few times. The gene calls are TRBV7-9 and TRBJ1-4, with D uncertain. CDR1 and CDR2 from the germline V gene are SEHNR and FQNEAQ (reference sequence). Trimming cost V 5 bases and J 13 bases, with 17 bases left between them. CDR3 length: 13 residues. This chain's CDR3 is CASSPVTVEGLFF. Written as DNA, the CDR3 is TGTGCCAGCAGCCCGGTGACGGTGGAAGGACTGTTTTTT.

This clonotype turned up a few times. The rearrangement joins TRBV28 to TRBJ2-1, with a possible D match to TRBD2 (6 bases). V lost 5 bases and J 8 bases, leaving 16 bases between the germline ends. Germline CDR1 reads MDHEN; CDR2 reads SYDVKM. There are 14 residues in the CDR3. This CDR3 reads CASSMVRDRYEQFF. The CDR3 coding sequence is TGTGCCAGCAGTATGGTGCGGGATAGGTATGAGCAGTTCTTC.

This clonotype came up a few times. The genes are TRBV7-9 and TRBJ1-1; TRBD1 is a possible D gene (5 bases). CDR1 and CDR2 from the germline V gene are SEHNR and FQNEAQ (reference sequence). The germline V and J ends were trimmed by 7 bases and 8 bases, with 20 bases remaining between them. CDR3 length: 14 residues. CDR3 loop: CASNPPGGSLEAFF. CDR3 in DNA: TGTGCCAGCAATCCCCCGGGGGGAAGCTTGGAAGCTTTCTTT.

This clonotype occurred many times. This chain uses TRBV3-1 with TRBJ2-7; 9 bases match TRBD1. Losses at the gene ends were 8 bases for V and 2 bases for J; bases not matched to a gene: 4. CDR3 length: 13 residues. CDR1 and CDR2 from the germline V gene are LGHDT and YNNKEL (reference sequence). Written as DNA, the CDR3 is TGTGCCAGCGGGACAGGGATCACCTACGAGCAGTACTTC. This gives the protein CASGTGITYEQYF.

CDR3 in DNA: TGCGCCAGCAGCCAAGATCAGAGGCTAGCTGGCCCTGAGCAGTTCTTC. Translation gives CASSQDQRLAGPEQFF. This rearrangement joins TRBV4-1 to TRBJ2-1, with D perhaps matching TRBD2 (5 bases). V lost 0 bases, J lost 9 bases, and 18 bases lay in between. Per germline, CDR1 MGHRA and CDR2 YSYEKL. The CDR3 spans 16 residues.

Ten or more counts support this clonotype. J is TRBJ1-5 and V is TRBV10-3, with 10 positions matching TRBD1. The ends lost 4 bases at V and 8 bases at J; junction bases unmatched: 8. Germline-derived CDR1 and CDR2 are ENHRY and SYGVKD. The CDR3 is 15 amino acids. As DNA, the CDR3 is TGTGCCATCAGTGGGACCGGGACAGGGGAGGAGCCCCAGCATTTT. It codes for CAISGTGTGEEPQHF.

This clonotype has ten or more counts. The V and J genes are TRBV12-3 or TRBV12-4 and TRBJ1-6; possibly TRBD1 for D (5 bases). CDR3 length equals 14 residues. Trimming removed 3 bases from V and 10 bases from J, with 13 bases in between. The DNA for the CDR3 is TGTGCCAGCAGTTTTGGGGGGAGACACTCACCCCTCCACTTT. This sequence encodes CASSFGGRHSPLHF.

This clonotype was detected ten times or more. V gene TRBV7-2 combines with J gene TRBJ1-1; TRBD1 is a possible D gene (5 bases). Germline V CDR1 and CDR2: SGHTA, FQGNSA. This CDR3 is 16 amino acids long. V was clipped by 5 bases and J by 3 bases, with 19 bases between them. The CDR3 loop is CASSRRGRRWDTEAFF. CDR3 nucleotide sequence: TGTGCCAGCAGCCGCCGGGGCCGTAGGTGGGACACTGAAGCTTTCTTT. Using reference TRBV7-2 and TRBJ1-1 for the parts outside the CDR3, the full variable domain is GAGVSQSPSNKVTEKGKDVELRCDPISGHTALYWYRQSLGQGLEFLIYFQGNSAPDKSGLPSDRFSAERTGGSVSTLTIQRTQQEDSAVYLCASSRRGRRWDTEAFFGQGTRLTVV.

This clonotype occurred many times. V and J are TRBV2 and TRBJ2-7; 10 bases are a match to TRBD2. Germline loops: CDR1 SNHLY, CDR2 FYNNEI. J lost 2 bases, V lost 8 bases, and 3 bases had no gene match. This CDR3 region has 13 residues. The CDR3 DNA reads as TGTGCCAGCTCGAGCGGGGGGGCCTACGAGCAGTACTTC. Residues: CASSSGGAYEQYF.

J is TRBJ2-2 and V is TRBV5-5, with TRBD2 identical over 14 bases. CDR1 and CDR2 from the germline V gene are SGHKS and YYEKEE (reference sequence). With V trimmed by 5 bases and J by 2 bases, 8 bases remained unmatched. CDR3 size: 18 residues. The CDR3 region has the DNA TGTGCCAGCAGACCCGCCGGACTAGCGGGAGGAAACACCGGGGAGCTGTTTTTT. Its translation is CASRPAGLAGGNTGELFF.

This clonotype turned up a few times. The V gene is TRBV12-3 or TRBV12-4, the J gene TRBJ1-2; 9 bases fit TRBD1. V lost 5 bases, J lost 2 bases, and 9 bases stayed unmatched. The CDR3 is 16 amino acids. The CDR3 DNA is TGTGCCAGCAGTAGCCCGCGGGACAGGGCGAACTATGGCTACACCTTC. It codes for CASSSPRDRANYGYTF.

This clonotype was counted at least ten times. The rearrangement uses TRBV5-1 and TRBJ1-4; 10 bases fit TRBD1. The CDR3 contains 16 residues. Germline V gene data show CDR1 as SGHRS and CDR2 as YFSETQ. J lost 4 bases, V lost 0 bases, and 3 bases had no gene match. DNA of the CDR3: TGCGCCAGCAGCTTGGGACAGGGGGCGGGTAATGAAAAACTGTTTTTT. Its translation: CASSLGQGAGNEKLFF.

This clonotype has at least ten counts. The V and J genes are TRBV28 and TRBJ1-2, with 11 nucleotides matching TRBD1. The CDR3 sequence is 14 residues long. Per germline, CDR1 MDHEN and CDR2 SYDVKM. J lost 7 bases, V lost 5 bases, and 6 bases had no gene match. Here the CDR3 reads CASSKDRGLRGYTF. For the CDR3, the DNA is TGTGCCAGCAGTAAGGACAGGGGGCTTCGTGGCTACACCTTC.

This clonotype came up many times. The chain combines TRBV6-2 or TRBV6-3 with TRBJ2-1; D may be TRBD2 (6 bases). V lost 2 bases, J lost 4 bases, and 12 bases lay in between. Germline assignment: CDR1 MNHEY and CDR2 SVGEGT. This CDR3 is built from 15 residues. As DNA, the CDR3 is TGTGCCAGCAGTTACGGGGCGGGACCTTACAATGAGCAGTTCTTC. Protein product: CASSYGAGPYNEQFF.

This clonotype has only a few counts. This chain joins TRBV10-3 and TRBJ2-3, with D perhaps TRBD1 (5 bases). Germline V gene sequence: CDR1 ENHRY, CDR2 SYGVKD. The CDR3 is 15 amino acids. V lost 3 bases and J lost 2, with 12 bases in between. CDR3 sequence reads: CAISDPVTATDTQYF. CDR3 DNA: TGTGCCATCAGTGATCCCGTGACAGCCACAGATACGCAGTATTTT.

This clonotype came up many times. The DNA of the CDR3 is TGTGCCAGCAGCCTCCCGGGACGGAGGGGAGAGACCCAGTACTTC. Translated, it gives CASSLPGRRGETQYF. V gene TRBV14 combines with J gene TRBJ2-5; D possibly corresponds to TRBD2 (6 bases). Trimming stripped 4 bases from V and 4 bases from J, with 16 bases between. The CDR3 spans 15 residues. Germline V gives CDR1 SGHDN, CDR2 FVKESK.

This clonotype was counted ten times or more. This chain links TRBV11-2 with TRBJ2-2; D uncertain. CDR3 length: 11 amino acids. V lost 6 bases to trimming and J lost 4 bases, with 3 bases between them. Per the germline V gene, CDR1 is SGHAT and CDR2 is FQNNGV. The CDR3 bases are TGTGCCAGCAGTTTCACCGGGGAGCTGTTTTTT. Translation gives CASSFTGELFF.

The sample holds many counts of this clonotype. The rearrangement links TRBV4-1 to TRBJ2-4, with 7 bases identical to TRBD2. This CDR3 has 16 amino acids. The trim removed 3 bases at V and 1 base at J, leaving 6 bases unmatched. Germline CDR1 MGHRA, CDR2 YSYEKL. The CDR3 DNA is TGCGCCAGCAGCCACCGACTAGCAGATGCCAAAAACATTCAGTACTTC. Residues: CASSHRLADAKNIQYF.

This clonotype was counted at least ten times. The CDR3 DNA sequence: TGCAGTGCGAGGAGAGGAACAGGGGTCTCGTACGAGCAGTACTTC. This sequence encodes CSARRGTGVSYEQYF. The chain has TRBV20-1 and TRBJ2-7, with 7 bases lining up with TRBD1. Germline trimming cut 6 bases from V and 4 bases from J; bases unmatched to any gene: 15. CDR1 and CDR2 (germline): DFQATT, SNEGSKA (reference sequence). CDR3 size: 15 residues.

This clonotype has at least ten counts. V is TRBV7-2 and J is TRBJ2-5; D might be TRBD1 (6 bases). V was trimmed by 1 base and J by 5 bases, leaving 17 bases between them. This CDR3 has 16 residues. CDR1 and CDR2 from the germline V gene are SGHTA and FQGNSA. CDR3 amino acids: CASSLGDTSTMETQYF. The CDR3 DNA reads as TGTGCCAGCAGCTTAGGGGACACTTCCACGATGGAGACCCAGTACTTC. Looking up the rest from reference TRBV7-2 and TRBJ2-5 gives the full variable domain: GAGVSQSPSNKVTEKGKDVELRCDPISGHTALYWYRQSLGQGLEFLIYFQGNSAPDKSGLPSDRFSAERTGGSVSTLTIQRTQQEDSAVYLCASSLGDTSTMETQYFGPGTRLLVL.

This clonotype was found a few times. The V gene is TRBV6-5, the J gene TRBJ1-1; D is unclear. The germline gives CDR1 MNHEY, CDR2 SVGAGI. The CDR3 loop spans 14 amino acids. V dropped 1 base and J dropped 3 bases, with 9 bases sitting between them. The CDR3 DNA is TGTGCCAGCAGTTACTTCGCCGGGGACACTGAAGCTTTCTTT. Translating gives CASSYFAGDTEAFF.

The sample holds many counts of this clonotype. This chain joins TRBV5-6 and TRBJ2-3; D is undetermined. Per the germline V gene, CDR1 is SGHDT and CDR2 is YYEEEE. V dropped 0 bases and J dropped 0 bases, with 11 bases sitting between them. This CDR3 region has 16 residues. The CDR3 DNA reads as TGTGCCAGCAGCTTGGCCTCCCGCGGTAGCACAGATACGCAGTATTTT. This translates into CASSLASRGSTDTQYF.

The chain couples TRBV27 to TRBJ2-5, with 7 bases aligning to TRBD1. V shed 5 bases and J 3 bases; nucleotides not matched to a gene: 9. CDR1 and CDR2 (germline): MNHEY, SMNVEV (reference sequence). CDR3 length: 15 amino acids. Here the CDR3 DNA reads TGTGCCAGCAGTCCCCTCCAGGGGGATGAAGAGACCCAGTACTTC. Translating gives CASSPLQGDEETQYF.